Each of the 21 T cell receptor beta chains below was sequenced from the same sample in a study of blood T cell repertoires in COVID-19. The method was immunoSEQ multiplex PCR; TCRdb's version includes in-frame clones alone and lacks a portion of them. Among hundreds of thousands of clones listed, around 87% were seen once. Sequencing was done on a sample of peripheral blood. These receptors were obtained from a woman aged 60 to 75 with COVID-19, enrolled during active disease.

In its sample, this clone was seen many times. The chain carries TRBV6-5 and TRBJ1-2; 11 nucleotides match TRBD1. The ends lost 2 bases at V and 4 bases at J; junction bases unmatched: 6. Germline-derived CDR1 and CDR2 are MNHEY and SVGAGI. This CDR3 region has 16 residues. The CDR3: CASSYTRTGGFYGYTF. In DNA, the CDR3 is TGTGCCAGCAGTTACACAAGGACAGGGGGCTTCTATGGCTACACCTTC.

The chain carries TRBV19 and TRBJ2-7; 10 bases match TRBD1. The CDR3 is made up of 14 amino acids. The V and J ends lost 6 bases and 3 bases, in that order; junction bases with no gene match: 5. Germline V gene data show CDR1 as LNHDA and CDR2 as SQIVND (reference sequence). The CDR3 DNA reads TGTGCCAGTAGGTCCCGGGACAGGGGCTACGAGCAGTACTTC. It translates to CASRSRDRGYEQYF.

In this sample, this clone turned up a few times. This chain connects TRBV7-6 to TRBJ1-3; D call uncertain. V was shortened by 5 bases and J by 1 base, with 9 bases between the two germline ends. The CDR3 is 14 amino acids. The V gene's germline CDR1 is SGHVS and CDR2 FNYEAQ. The CDR3 nucleotides read TGTGCCAGCAGCATCCAACTATCTGGAAACACCATATATTTT. It yields the protein CASSIQLSGNTIYF.

The genes are TRBV18 and TRBJ2-7; D is perhaps TRBD2 (6 bases). V shed 3 bases and J shed 4 bases, with 13 bases lying between them. Germline V gene lookup returns CDR1 KGHSH and CDR2 LQKENI. CDR3 size: 14 residues. CDR3 DNA: TGTGCCAGCTCACCGTCGGCCGGAGGGTACGAGCAGTACTTC. Its translation: CASSPSAGGYEQYF. Filled out from reference TRBV18 and TRBJ2-7, the complete variable domain reads NAGVMQNPRHLVRRRGQEARLRCSPMKGHSHVYWYRQLPEEGLKFMVYLQKENIIDESGMPKERFSAEFPKEGPSILRIQQVVRGDSAAYFCASSPSAGGYEQYFGPGTRLTVT.

The chain employs TRBV6-1 and TRBJ2-7; 8 nucleotides align to TRBD1. Germline V gene lookup returns CDR1 MNHNS and CDR2 SASEGT. With V trimmed by 1 base and J by 4 bases, 3 bases remained unmatched. CDR3 length equals 14 residues. CDR3: CASSEGTGKYEQYF. In DNA, the CDR3 is TGTGCCAGCAGTGAAGGGACAGGGAAGTACGAGCAGTACTTC.

The DNA for the CDR3 is TGTGCCAGCCTCCCCGGAAGGACAGAGGAGACCCAGTACTTC. Translating it yields CASLPGRTEETQYF. J is TRBJ2-5 and V is TRBV2; a weak D match, TRBD1 (6 bases). This CDR3 spans 14 amino acids. The ends were cut back, 8 bases at V and 5 bases at J, with 18 bases in the middle. The germline gives CDR1 SNHLY, CDR2 FYNNEI. The complete variable domain, with remaining parts taken from reference TRBV2 and TRBJ2-5, reads EPEVTQTPSHQVTQMGQEVILRCVPISNHLYFYWYRQILGQKVEFLVSFYNNEISEKSEIFDDQFSVERPDGSNFTLKIRSTKLEDSAMYFCASLPGRTEETQYFGPGTRLLVL.

V is TRBV7-2 and J is TRBJ2-5; TRBD2 matches 8 bases. Germline V CDR1 and CDR2: SGHTA, FQGNSA. The CDR3 covers 14 residues. V was pared by 5 bases and J by 0 bases, with 2 bases of the junction left unmatched. CDR3 DNA: TGTGCCAGCAGCCGGGGGGGCCACCAAGAGACCCAGTACTTC. This encodes CASSRGGHQETQYF. Complete variable domain (other parts from reference TRBV7-2 and TRBJ2-5): GAGVSQSPSNKVTEKGKDVELRCDPISGHTALYWYRQSLGQGLEFLIYFQGNSAPDKSGLPSDRFSAERTGGSVSTLTIQRTQQEDSAVYLCASSRGGHQETQYFGPGTRLLVL.

The table lists this clone with a few counts. The chain recombines TRBV19 with TRBJ1-5; perhaps TRBD1 as D (5 bases). Per germline, CDR1 LNHDA and CDR2 SQIVND (reference sequence). CDR3 length: 13 amino acids. V lost 3 bases and J lost 6, with 9 bases in between. Here the CDR3 reads CASSMDTRQPQHF. Here the CDR3 DNA reads TGTGCCAGTAGTATGGACACACGTCAGCCCCAGCATTTT.

The chain joins TRBV4-1 to TRBJ2-3, with 10 bases lining up with TRBD2. The CDR3 is 17 amino acids. Germline V CDR1 and CDR2: MGHRA, YSYEKL. J was trimmed by 2 bases and V by 1 base; bases with no gene match: 6. CDR3 nucleotides: TGCGCCAGCAGCCAAGCGCTAGCGGGAGAGATCACAGATACGCAGTATTTT. Translating it yields CASSQALAGEITDTQYF.

The gene calls are TRBV4-1 and TRBJ2-3; 8 bases map to TRBD1. Germline CDR1 and CDR2: MGHRA and YSYEKL. CDR3 size: 19 residues. J gave up 4 bases and V 0 bases, and 15 bases lay outside the gene matches. The DNA for the CDR3 is TGCGCCAGCAGCCAAGATTCTTATGTAGCAGGGGGCAAGGCAGATACGCAGTATTTT. It encodes CASSQDSYVAGGKADTQYF.

This chain joins TRBV6-5 and TRBJ1-6; the D is unclear. The CDR3 runs to 13 residues. V was clipped by 2 bases and J by 7 bases, with 6 bases between them. Germline assignment: CDR1 MNHEY and CDR2 SVGAGI. This CDR3 reads CASSYRENSPLHF. In nucleotides, the CDR3 is TGTGCCAGCAGTTACAGGGAGAATTCACCCCTCCACTTT.

The chain recombines TRBV27 with TRBJ2-3; 8 bases line up with TRBD1. V lost 4 bases, J lost 6 bases, and 6 bases stayed unmatched. CDR3 length equals 14 residues. The germline V gene has CDR1 MNHEY and CDR2 SMNVEV (reference sequence). This CDR3 reads CASSSRTGWDTQYF. CDR3 nucleotide sequence: TGTGCCAGCAGTTCTCGGACAGGGTGGGATACGCAGTATTTT.

V usage is TRBV10-1 and J usage is TRBJ2-3, with 8 bases matching TRBD1. The CDR3 is made up of 15 amino acids. Germline-derived CDR1 and CDR2 are WNHNN and SYGVQD (reference sequence). After removal of 0 bases from V and 6 bases from J, the junction contained 5 bases not matched to a gene. CDR3 sequence reads: CASSESTRQGDTQYF. Written as DNA, the CDR3 is TGCGCCAGCAGTGAGTCGACTCGACAGGGGGATACGCAGTATTTT.

The chain links TRBV9 to TRBJ2-5; 9 bases align to TRBD2. Looked up from germline, CDR1 is SGDLS and CDR2 is YYNGEE. The CDR3 spans 16 residues. The V and J ends lost 4 bases and 2 bases, in that order; junction bases with no gene match: 9. CDR3 sequence reads: CASSPRGGGAQETQYF. The CDR3 region has the DNA TGTGCCAGCAGCCCGAGGGGCGGGGGGGCTCAAGAGACCCAGTACTTC.

The rearrangement uses TRBV6-5 and TRBJ1-5, with D hard to call. V lost 6 bases, J lost 4 bases, and 10 bases lay in between. Germline loops: CDR1 MNHEY, CDR2 SVGAGI. The CDR3 runs to 13 residues. CDR3 sequence reads: CASSLRFNQPQHF. As DNA, the CDR3 is TGTGCCAGCAGCCTCAGATTTAATCAGCCCCAGCATTTT.

The chain employs TRBV5-8 and TRBJ1-5; 7 bases map to TRBD1. This CDR3 contains 13 residues. Unmatched junction bases numbered 6, after V lost 10 bases and J lost 2 bases. Germline V gene lookup returns CDR1 SGHTS and CDR2 YDEGEE. The CDR3 sequence is CAVNRGRNQPQHF. The CDR3 nucleotides read TGTGCCGTGAACAGGGGACGCAATCAGCCCCAGCATTTT. Supplemented by reference TRBV5-8 and TRBJ1-5, the full variable domain reads EAGVTQSPTHLIKTRGQQATLRCSPISGHTSVYWYQQALGLGLQFLLWYDEGEERNRGNFPPRFSGRQFPNYSSELNVNALELEDSALYLCAVNRGRNQPQHFGDGTRLSIL.

A remark on this clone: Additional DNA sequences in this sample encode the identical CDR3. The chain is built from TRBV5-1 and TRBJ2-7; D may be TRBD2 (5 bases). Germline CDR1 reads SGHRS; CDR2 reads YFSETQ. Trimming cost V 4 bases and J 4 bases, with 6 bases left between them. This CDR3 has 11 amino acids. The CDR3 loop is CASSPGYEQYF. CDR3 nucleotides: TGCGCCAGCAGCCCGGGATACGAGCAGTACTTC.

The V and J genes are TRBV11-2 and TRBJ2-5; D possibly corresponds to TRBD1 (5 bases). This CDR3 comprises 15 residues. The V end lost 5 bases, the J end lost 0 bases, and 13 bases lay between the germline ends. Germline V gene lookup returns CDR1 SGHAT and CDR2 FQNNGV. CDR3 region: CASSQTTVYQETQYF. In DNA form, the CDR3 reads TGTGCCAGCAGCCAAACGACAGTCTACCAAGAGACCCAGTACTTC.

CDR3 DNA sequence: TGTGCCAGCTCACCACTTAGGGACAGAGTTCAGCCCCAGCATTTT. It translates to CASSPLRDRVQPQHF. This rearrangement joins TRBV18 to TRBJ1-5; 7 bases match TRBD1. The length of the CDR3 is 15 residues. V trimming: 1 base; J trimming: 6 bases; junction bases outside the gene matches: 6. Germline CDR1 KGHSH, CDR2 LQKENI. Full variable domain (missing parts from reference TRBV18 and TRBJ1-5): NAGVMQNPRHLVRRRGQEARLRCSPMKGHSHVYWYRQLPEEGLKFMVYLQKENIIDESGMPKERFSAEFPKEGPSILRIQQVVRGDSAAYFCASSPLRDRVQPQHFGDGTRLSIL.

V usage is TRBV5-4 and J usage is TRBJ2-7; no reliable D call. CDR1 is SGHNT, CDR2 YYREEE, per germline (reference sequence). The ends were cut back, 1 base at V and 2 bases at J, with 10 bases in the middle. This CDR3 has 14 residues. CDR3 protein: CASSLNDNPYEQYF. The DNA of the CDR3 is TGTGCCAGCAGCTTGAACGACAATCCCTACGAGCAGTACTTC.

The chain joins TRBV7-2 to TRBJ2-7; 7 positions match TRBD2. V trimming: 4 bases; J trimming: 7 bases; junction bases outside the gene matches: 13. The CDR3 spans 15 residues. Looked up from germline, CDR1 is SGHTA and CDR2 is FQGNSA. For the CDR3, the DNA is TGTGCCAGCAGCTCCCGACTAGCCCAAGGGGCAGAGCAGTACTTC. Residues: CASSSRLAQGAEQYF.